What follows are 27 T cell receptor beta chains derived from one specimen sequenced in a study of cytomegalovirus exposure and HLA in healthy donors. The PCR employed 60 Vbeta primers together with 13 Jbeta primers. TCRdb keeps only in-frame clones here, not all; method: immunoSEQ multiplex PCR. The repertoire includes some 170,000 clones, roughly 79% of them detected once, and under 15% sits in the top ten. The sequencing sample was made of PBMCs. Receptors originate from a woman between 45 and 65 years old in good health and CMV-seronegative.

This chain connects TRBV28 to TRBJ2-5, with D perhaps TRBD1 (6 bases). Looked up from germline, CDR1 is MDHEN and CDR2 is SYDVKM. V was trimmed by 2 bases and J by 1 base, leaving 11 bases between them. This CDR3 is built from 15 residues. CDR3 coding DNA: TGTGCCAGCAGTTTAGGGGGCAGCCTCCAAGAGACCCAGTACTTC. Encoded protein: CASSLGGSLQETQYF.

With respect to this clone: Other DNA sequences in the same sample also yield this CDR3. V and J are TRBV5-6 and TRBJ2-7; D gene unclear. The CDR3 sequence is 12 residues long. The V end lost 0 bases, the J end lost 6 bases, and 7 bases lay between the germline ends. Germline CDR1 and CDR2: SGHDT and YYEEEE. CDR3 protein: CASSLGRGEQYF. CDR3 in DNA: TGTGCCAGCAGCTTGGGTCGAGGCGAGCAGTACTTC.

By share, this clone counts as medium-sized. The chain is built from TRBV10-3 and TRBJ2-5; D gene ambiguous. Trimming cost V 3 bases and J 9 bases, with 8 bases left between them. The germline V gene has CDR1 ENHRY and CDR2 SYGVKD. The CDR3 covers 11 residues. The CDR3 loop is CAISDTVAQYF. DNA for the CDR3: TGTGCCATCAGTGATACAGTGGCCCAGTACTTC.

The CDR3 DNA reads as TGTGCCAGCAGCCAGGGACAGGGAGGAGGCAATGAGCAGTTCTTC. It is translated as CASSQGQGGGNEQFF. The V call is TRBV7-9, the J call TRBJ2-1; 9 positions match TRBD1. This CDR3 is 15 amino acids long. Per the germline V gene, CDR1 is SEHNR and CDR2 is FQNEAQ (reference sequence). The junction had 8 bases not matched to a gene; V was cut back by 5 bases and J by 6 bases.

This chain uses TRBV5-4 with TRBJ1-1; unclear D gene. CDR1 is SGHNT, CDR2 YYREEE, per germline (reference sequence). The CDR3 is 14 amino acids. Between the trimmed V and J ends, which lost 2 bases and 1 base, there was a span of 9 bases. CDR3: CASSFGRQNTEAFF. CDR3 nucleotide sequence: TGTGCCAGCAGCTTTGGCCGACAGAACACTGAAGCTTTCTTT.

The chain combines TRBV10-3 with TRBJ2-7, with 9 positions matching TRBD1. V lost 6 bases to trimming and J lost 1 base; unmatched junction nucleotides: 4. CDR3 size: 14 residues. From germline, CDR1 is ENHRY and CDR2 SYGVKD. The CDR3 is CAIRTDRGSYEQYF. The CDR3 nucleotides read TGTGCCATCAGGACCGACAGGGGGTCCTACGAGCAGTACTTC.

This clone showed up just once. The rearrangement uses TRBV30 and TRBJ2-7; 11 positions match TRBD1. This CDR3 is built from 13 residues. Trimming took 3 bases from V and 5 from J; bases not matched to a gene: 3. Germline lookup yields CDR1 GTSNPN and CDR2 SVGIG (reference sequence). The CDR3 region is CAWSGDRGDEQYF. In DNA form, the CDR3 reads TGTGCCTGGAGCGGGGACAGGGGGGACGAGCAGTACTTC. The variable domain in full, completed from reference TRBV30 and TRBJ2-7, reads SQTIHQWPATLVQPVGSPLSLECTVEGTSNPNLYWYRQAAGRGLQLLFYSVGIGQISSEVPQNLSASRPQDRQFILSSKKLLLSDSGFYLCAWSGDRGDEQYFGPGTRLTVT.

The J gene is TRBJ1-2, the V gene TRBV5-6; D possibly corresponds to TRBD1 (5 bases). From germline, CDR1 is SGHDT and CDR2 YYEEEE. The CDR3 runs 13 residues. Trimming removed 3 bases from V and 3 bases from J, with 9 bases in between. CDR3 sequence reads: CASSYDRDYGYTF. The CDR3 bases are TGTGCCAGCAGCTATGACAGAGACTATGGCTACACCTTC.

The chain couples TRBV6-6 to TRBJ1-3, with D possibly TRBD1 on 6 matching bases. CDR1 is MNHNY and CDR2 is SVGAGI in the germline V gene (reference sequence). The ends were cut back, 7 bases at V and 4 bases at J, with 20 bases in the middle. The CDR3 is made up of 16 amino acids. The CDR3 DNA is TGTGCCAGCACCAACGATGGGGGCGCAATCGGAAACACCATATATTTT. Protein sequence: CASTNDGGAIGNTIYF.

This chain uses TRBV4-1 with TRBJ2-5; 10 bases map to TRBD2. This CDR3 has 16 residues. V was pared by 1 base and J by 5 bases, with 7 bases of the junction left unmatched. Per the germline V gene, CDR1 is MGHRA and CDR2 is YSYEKL. CDR3 in DNA: TGCGCCAGCAGCCAAGGGGCTAGCGGGGGAGGGGAGACCCAGTACTTC. Translated: CASSQGASGGGETQYF.

The rearrangement uses TRBV5-5 and TRBJ2-1; possibly TRBD1 for D (6 bases). This CDR3 contains 14 residues. The germline V gene encodes CDR1 SGHKS and CDR2 YYEKEE (reference sequence). V was clipped by 4 bases and J by 9 bases, with 17 bases between them. CDR3 sequence: CASSLGQHSREQFF. Here the CDR3 DNA reads TGTGCCAGCAGCCTAGGACAGCATAGTCGTGAGCAGTTCTTC.

The chain employs TRBV6-1 and TRBJ1-1; D is undetermined. This CDR3 comprises 13 residues. The germline V gene encodes CDR1 MNHNS and CDR2 SASEGT. Trimming removed 5 bases from V and 6 bases from J, with 13 bases in between. The CDR3 here is CASSPRLRAEAFF. In nucleotides, the CDR3 is TGTGCCAGCAGTCCCCGGTTGAGGGCTGAAGCTTTCTTT.

This clone appeared a few times. The chain recombines TRBV5-1 with TRBJ2-5; TRBD2 is a possible D gene (5 bases). From germline, CDR1 is SGHRS and CDR2 YFSETQ. Between the trimmed V and J ends, which lost 0 bases and 1 base, there was a span of 10 bases. There are 15 residues in the CDR3. In nucleotides, the CDR3 is TGCGCCAGCAGCTTGGCGCGGGCCCCCCAAGAGACCCAGTACTTC. It codes for CASSLARAPQETQYF. The variable domain in full, with the rest retrieved from reference TRBV5-1 and TRBJ2-5, is KAGVTQTPRYLIKTRGQQVTLSCSPISGHRSVSWYQQTPGQGLQFLFEYFSETQRNKGNFPGRFSGRQFSNSRSEMNVSTLELGDSALYLCASSLARAPQETQYFGPGTRLLVL.

This chain connects TRBV15 to TRBJ2-3, with TRBD2 matching 8 bases. The CDR3 extends over 15 amino acids. V lost 0 bases, J lost 4 bases, and 3 bases stayed unmatched. Looked up from germline, CDR1 is LNHNV and CDR2 is YYDKDF (reference sequence). Here the CDR3 DNA reads TGTGCCACCAGCAGAGATCTCGGGGGGGCAGATACGCAGTATTTT. Protein: CATSRDLGGADTQYF.

The chain links TRBV7-6 to TRBJ2-1, with a tentative D call TRBD2 (6 bases). V gave up 4 bases and J gave up 7 bases, with 20 bases separating them. This CDR3 spans 16 amino acids. Per germline, CDR1 SGHVS and CDR2 FNYEAQ. This chain's CDR3 is CASSSLTGTRPNEQFF. In DNA form, the CDR3 reads TGTGCCAGCAGCTCGTTGACCGGGACTCGGCCGAATGAGCAGTTCTTC. The full variable domain, completed using reference TRBV7-6 and TRBJ2-1, is GAGVSQSPRYKVTKRGQDVALRCDPISGHVSLYWYRQALGQGPEFLTYFNYEAQQDKSGLPNDRFSAERPEGSISTLTIQRTEQRDSAMYRCASSSLTGTRPNEQFFGPGTRLTVL.

This chain uses TRBV19 with TRBJ1-1, with D possibly TRBD1 on 6 matching bases. The germline V gene has CDR1 LNHDA and CDR2 SQIVND (reference sequence). CDR3 length: 15 residues. Trimming left V 7 bases short and J 6 bases short, with 21 bases between. The CDR3: CASNLIPGGAAEAFF. CDR3 coding DNA: TGTGCCAGTAACCTCATACCCGGGGGGGCCGCTGAAGCTTTCTTT.

The chain employs TRBV29-1 and TRBJ2-1; 8 nucleotides agree with TRBD1. Germline assignment: CDR1 SQVTM and CDR2 ANQGSEA. With V trimmed by 4 bases and J by 6 bases, 5 bases remained unmatched. This CDR3 comprises 13 residues. CDR3 sequence (DNA): TGCAGCGTTGGACAGGGGCCCACCAATGAGCAGTTCTTC. Its translation is CSVGQGPTNEQFF.

This sequence joins TRBV28 and TRBJ2-1; D possibly corresponds to TRBD2 (5 bases). CDR1 is MDHEN, CDR2 SYDVKM, per germline. Deletions cut 5 bases from V and 5 bases from J, with 16 bases between. CDR3 length equals 15 residues. The CDR3 DNA reads as TGTGCCAGCAGTCCCGGGATATCCAAGCACAATGAGCAGTTCTTC. Its translation is CASSPGISKHNEQFF. Complete variable domain (other parts from reference TRBV28 and TRBJ2-1): DVKVTQSSRYLVKRTGEKVFLECVQDMDHENMFWYRQDPGLGLRLIYFSYDVKMKEKGDIPEGYSVSREKKERFSLILESASTNQTSMYLCASSPGISKHNEQFFGPGTRLTVL.

This chain connects TRBV5-1 to TRBJ1-4; no definite D call. V gave up 4 bases and J gave up 3 bases, with 13 bases separating them. This CDR3 has 15 amino acids. Germline CDR1 SGHRS, CDR2 YFSETQ. CDR3 residues: CASSPHPGSNEKLFF. In DNA, the CDR3 is TGCGCCAGCAGCCCGCACCCGGGGTCTAATGAAAAACTGTTTTTT.

The chain links TRBV9 to TRBJ1-4; unclear D gene. V was cut by 2 bases and J by 1 base, with 6 bases left in between. The germline V gene has CDR1 SGDLS and CDR2 YYNGEE. The CDR3 has 14 amino acids. CDR3 in amino acids: CASSVSGTNEKLFF. The CDR3, as DNA: TGTGCCAGCAGCGTCTCGGGAACTAATGAAAAACTGTTTTTT. Full variable domain (remainder filled in from reference TRBV9 and TRBJ1-4): DSGVTQTPKHLITATGQRVTLRCSPRSGDLSVYWYQQSLDQGLQFLIQYYNGEERAKGNILERFSAQQFPDLHSELNLSSLELGDSALYFCASSVSGTNEKLFFGSGTQLSVL.

The chain links TRBV28 to TRBJ1-1; TRBD1 agrees at 12 bases. Germline V gene lookup returns CDR1 MDHEN and CDR2 SYDVKM. The CDR3 runs to 17 residues. J lost 1 base, V lost 5 bases, and 8 bases had no gene match. The CDR3 coding sequence is TGTGCCAGCAGTCAACCGGGACAGGGGGCGGGGAACACTGAAGCTTTCTTT. Translated, it gives CASSQPGQGAGNTEAFF. The variable domain in full, with the rest retrieved from reference TRBV28 and TRBJ1-1, is DVKVTQSSRYLVKRTGEKVFLECVQDMDHENMFWYRQDPGLGLRLIYFSYDVKMKEKGDIPEGYSVSREKKERFSLILESASTNQTSMYLCASSQPGQGAGNTEAFFGQGTRLTVV.

The chain carries TRBV18 and TRBJ1-2; 10 positions match TRBD1. The CDR3 is 15 residues long. The germline V gene encodes CDR1 KGHSH and CDR2 LQKENI. Trimming took 6 bases from V and 7 from J; bases not matched to a gene: 11. The CDR3 region is CASSTAAGTGAGYTF. The CDR3 bases are TGTGCCAGCTCGACGGCAGCCGGGACAGGGGCTGGCTACACCTTC.

V gene TRBV7-9 combines with J gene TRBJ2-7, with 9 bases aligning to TRBD1. Germline V gene lookup returns CDR1 SEHNR and CDR2 FQNEAQ (reference sequence). The V gene end was trimmed by 1 base and the J gene end by 5 bases; junction bases not matched to a gene: 3. The CDR3 covers 14 residues. This CDR3 reads CASSLGTGDHEQYF. CDR3 nucleotide sequence: TGTGCCAGCAGCTTAGGGACAGGGGATCACGAGCAGTACTTC.

The chain is built from TRBV28 and TRBJ2-5; 11 nucleotides match TRBD2. CDR3 length: 15 residues. Germline-derived CDR1 and CDR2 are MDHEN and SYDVKM. Trimming at V came to 7 bases and at J to 0 bases, leaving 4 bases not matched to a gene. The DNA for the CDR3 is TGTGCCAGCATATCTAGCGGGAGGCACCAAGAGACCCAGTACTTC. This translates into CASISSGRHQETQYF.

The chain is built from TRBV7-2 and TRBJ2-5; maybe TRBD1 (5 bases). The ends were cut back, 6 bases at V and 2 bases at J, with 13 bases in the middle. This CDR3 is built from 14 residues. Per germline, CDR1 SGHTA and CDR2 FQGNSA. The CDR3 nucleotides read TGTGCCAGCAGGATGGGGCGGTGGCAAGAGACCCAGTACTTC. Translating it yields CASRMGRWQETQYF.

This clone rates as large. The chain links TRBV19 to TRBJ2-2; TRBD1 agrees at 7 bases. After removal of 7 bases from V and 2 bases from J, the junction contained 7 bases not matched to a gene. The V gene's germline CDR1 is LNHDA and CDR2 SQIVND (reference sequence). This CDR3 contains 15 residues. CDR3 sequence reads: CASTTTGDNTGELFF. In DNA form, the CDR3 reads TGTGCCAGTACCACAACAGGGGACAACACCGGGGAGCTGTTTTTT.

This sequence joins TRBV30 and TRBJ2-6; 10 nucleotides match TRBD1. The germline gives CDR1 GTSNPN, CDR2 SVGIG (reference sequence). The CDR3 is 17 residues long. After removal of 3 bases from V and 2 bases from J, the junction contained 7 bases not matched to a gene. CDR3 region: CAWSKGQGGAGANVLTF. The CDR3 region has the DNA TGTGCCTGGAGCAAAGGACAGGGGGGAGCTGGGGCCAACGTCCTGACTTTC.